This T cell receptor (beta chain) appears in the sequencing data of a study of immune evolution from preneoplasia to lung adenocarcinoma. H&E slides confirmed each diagnosis, reviewed by two pathologists independently. CDR3 length equals 16 residues. Germline CDR1 reads MGHRA; CDR2 reads YSYEKL. The repertoire was sequenced with immunoSEQ multiplex PCR; TCRdb's copy has only in-frame clones and lacks some. The table shows about 6,500 clones, with roughly 80% occurring only once. J is TRBJ2-5 and V is TRBV4-1; 7 bases are a match to TRBD1. The J call may be incorrect, as the DNA end agrees better with TRBJ2-7. Sequencing used FFPE lung adenocarcinoma in situ tissue. The receptor was derived from a donor aged 70 or over with lung adenocarcinoma. CDR3 protein: CASSHSPGTASYEQYF. The CDR3 coding sequence is TGCGCCAGCAGCCATTCCCCCGGGACAGCCTCCTACGAGCAGTACTTC.